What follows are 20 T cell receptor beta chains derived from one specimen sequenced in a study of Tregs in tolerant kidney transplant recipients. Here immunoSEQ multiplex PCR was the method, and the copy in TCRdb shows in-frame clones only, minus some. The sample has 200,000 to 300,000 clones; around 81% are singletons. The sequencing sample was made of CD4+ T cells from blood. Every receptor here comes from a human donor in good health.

The CDR3 spells CASSLGTAAYEQYF. The CDR3 DNA is TGTGCCAGCAGCCTAGGGACAGCCGCCTACGAGCAGTACTTC. V usage is TRBV5-6 and J usage is TRBJ2-7; 7 bases map to TRBD1. The CDR3 length is 14 residues. Germline V gene sequence: CDR1 SGHDT, CDR2 YYEEEE. J gave up 2 bases and V 4 bases, and 6 bases lay outside the gene matches.

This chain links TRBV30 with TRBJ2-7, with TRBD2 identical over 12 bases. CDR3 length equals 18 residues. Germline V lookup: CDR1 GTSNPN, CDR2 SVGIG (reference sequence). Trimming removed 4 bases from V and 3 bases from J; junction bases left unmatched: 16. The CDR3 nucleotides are TGTGCCTGGACCTCCTGGACTAGCGGGATGCGCCGAAGCTACGAGCAGTACTTC. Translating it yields CAWTSWTSGMRRSYEQYF.

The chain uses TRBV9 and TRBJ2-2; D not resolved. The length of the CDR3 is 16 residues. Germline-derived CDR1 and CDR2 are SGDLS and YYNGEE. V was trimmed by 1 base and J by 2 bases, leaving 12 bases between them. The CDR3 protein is CASSVWDGLNTGELFF. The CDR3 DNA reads TGTGCCAGCAGCGTATGGGATGGGCTTAACACCGGGGAGCTGTTTTTT.

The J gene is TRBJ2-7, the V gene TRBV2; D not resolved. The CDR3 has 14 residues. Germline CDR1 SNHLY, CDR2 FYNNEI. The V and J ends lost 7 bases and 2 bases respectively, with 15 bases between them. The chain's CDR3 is CASTESEYTYEQYF. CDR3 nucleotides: TGTGCCAGCACAGAAAGCGAATACACCTACGAGCAGTACTTC.

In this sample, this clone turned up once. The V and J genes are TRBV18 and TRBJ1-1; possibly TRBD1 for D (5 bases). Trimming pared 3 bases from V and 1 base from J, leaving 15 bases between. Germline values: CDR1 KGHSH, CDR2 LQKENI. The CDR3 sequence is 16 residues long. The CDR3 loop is CASSPFLGTENTEAFF. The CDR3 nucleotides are TGTGCCAGCTCACCTTTCTTAGGGACGGAGAACACTGAAGCTTTCTTT.

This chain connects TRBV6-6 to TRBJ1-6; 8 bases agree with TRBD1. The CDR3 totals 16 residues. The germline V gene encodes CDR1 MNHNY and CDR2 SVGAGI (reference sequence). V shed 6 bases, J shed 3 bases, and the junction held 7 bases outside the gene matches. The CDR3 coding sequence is TGTGCCAGCAGCCGGGACAGGTCAATCTATAATTCACCCCTCCACTTT. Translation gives CASSRDRSIYNSPLHF.

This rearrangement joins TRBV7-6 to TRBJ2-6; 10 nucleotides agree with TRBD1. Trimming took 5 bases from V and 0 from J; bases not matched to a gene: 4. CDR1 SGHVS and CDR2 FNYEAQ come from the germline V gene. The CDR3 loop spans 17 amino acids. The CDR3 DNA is TGTGCCAGCAGCCCGGGACAGGGGAACTCTGGGGCCAACGTCCTGACTTTC. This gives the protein CASSPGQGNSGANVLTF.

The CDR3 protein is CASSPGQTPNQPQHF. The CDR3, as DNA: TGTGCCAGCAGTCCCGGACAGACCCCTAATCAGCCCCAGCATTTT. J is TRBJ1-5 and V is TRBV6-5; tentatively, D is TRBD1 (6 bases). The germline gives CDR1 MNHEY, CDR2 SVGAGI. Trimming took 5 bases from V and 4 from J, leaving 15 bases between them. The CDR3 extends over 15 amino acids.

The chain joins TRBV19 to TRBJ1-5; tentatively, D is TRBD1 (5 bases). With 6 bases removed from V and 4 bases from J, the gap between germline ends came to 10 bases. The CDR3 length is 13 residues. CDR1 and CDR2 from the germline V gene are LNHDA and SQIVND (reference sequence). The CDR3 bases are TGTGCCAGTAGCACAGACAGAAATCAGCCCCAGCATTTT. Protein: CASSTDRNQPQHF.

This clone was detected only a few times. The CDR3 loop is CASSELGDRDEKLFF. DNA for the CDR3: TGTGCCAGCAGTGAATTAGGGGACAGAGATGAAAAACTGTTTTTT. The rearrangement joins TRBV6-1 to TRBJ1-4, with 7 nucleotides matching TRBD1. Germline-derived CDR1 and CDR2 are MNHNS and SASEGT. With 2 bases clipped from V and 6 bases from J, the junction kept 6 bases outside the gene matches. The CDR3 length is 15 residues.

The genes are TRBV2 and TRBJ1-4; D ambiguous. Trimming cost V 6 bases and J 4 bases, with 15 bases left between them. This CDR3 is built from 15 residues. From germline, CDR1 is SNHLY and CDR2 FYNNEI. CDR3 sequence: CASRASDGLNEKLFF. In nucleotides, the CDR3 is TGTGCCAGCAGGGCTTCGGACGGACTTAATGAAAAACTGTTTTTT.

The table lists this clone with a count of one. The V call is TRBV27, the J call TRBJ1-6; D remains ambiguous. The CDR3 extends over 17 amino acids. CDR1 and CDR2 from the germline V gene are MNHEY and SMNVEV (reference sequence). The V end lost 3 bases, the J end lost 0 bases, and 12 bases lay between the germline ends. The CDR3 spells CASSFRETSSYNSPLHF. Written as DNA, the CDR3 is TGTGCCAGCAGTTTCCGTGAGACCAGCTCCTATAATTCACCCCTCCACTTT.

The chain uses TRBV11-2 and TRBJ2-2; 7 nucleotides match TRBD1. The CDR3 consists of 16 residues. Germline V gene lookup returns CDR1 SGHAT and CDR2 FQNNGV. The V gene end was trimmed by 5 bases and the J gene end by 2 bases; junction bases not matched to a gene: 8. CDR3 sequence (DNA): TGTGCCAGCAGCCCCAACAGGGGTTTAAACACCGGGGAGCTGTTTTTT. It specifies CASSPNRGLNTGELFF.

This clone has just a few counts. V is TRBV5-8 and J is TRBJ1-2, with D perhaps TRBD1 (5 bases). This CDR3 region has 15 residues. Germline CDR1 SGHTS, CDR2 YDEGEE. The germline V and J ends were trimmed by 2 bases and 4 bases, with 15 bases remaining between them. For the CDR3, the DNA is TGTGCCAGCAGCTTCGGTTTTGGGACTGGCTATGGCTACACCTTC. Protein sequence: CASSFGFGTGYGYTF.

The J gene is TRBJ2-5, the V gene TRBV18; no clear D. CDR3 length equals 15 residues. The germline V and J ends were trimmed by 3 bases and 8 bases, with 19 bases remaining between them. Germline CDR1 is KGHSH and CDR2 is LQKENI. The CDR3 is CASSPEGSKRETQYF. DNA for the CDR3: TGTGCCAGCTCACCGGAAGGTTCAAAAAGGGAAACCCAGTACTTC.

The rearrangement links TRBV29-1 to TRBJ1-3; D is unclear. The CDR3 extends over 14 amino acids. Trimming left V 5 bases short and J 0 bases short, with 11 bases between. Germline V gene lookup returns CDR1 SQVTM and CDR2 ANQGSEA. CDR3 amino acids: CSVRKLLSGNTIYF. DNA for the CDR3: TGCAGCGTTCGCAAACTCCTCTCTGGAAACACCATATATTTT.

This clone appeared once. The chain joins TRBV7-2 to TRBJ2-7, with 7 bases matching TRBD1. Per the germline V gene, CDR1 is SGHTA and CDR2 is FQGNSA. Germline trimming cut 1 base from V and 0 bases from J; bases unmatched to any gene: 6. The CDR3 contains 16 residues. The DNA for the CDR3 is TGTGCCAGCAGCTTAGGGGGGACAGTACGCTCCTACGAGCAGTACTTC. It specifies CASSLGGTVRSYEQYF.

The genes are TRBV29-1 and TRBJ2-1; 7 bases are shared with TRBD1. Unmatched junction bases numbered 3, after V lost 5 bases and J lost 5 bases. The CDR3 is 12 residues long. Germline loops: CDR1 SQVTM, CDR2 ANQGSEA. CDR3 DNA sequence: TGCAGCGTTTTAGGGACAGACAATGAGCAGTTCTTC. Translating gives CSVLGTDNEQFF.

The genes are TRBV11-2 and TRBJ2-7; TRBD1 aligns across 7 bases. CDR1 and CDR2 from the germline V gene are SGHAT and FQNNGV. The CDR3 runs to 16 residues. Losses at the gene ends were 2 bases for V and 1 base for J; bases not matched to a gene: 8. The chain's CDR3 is CASSLIPPGQSYEQYF. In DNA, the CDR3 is TGTGCCAGCAGCTTAATTCCCCCGGGACAGTCCTACGAGCAGTACTTC.

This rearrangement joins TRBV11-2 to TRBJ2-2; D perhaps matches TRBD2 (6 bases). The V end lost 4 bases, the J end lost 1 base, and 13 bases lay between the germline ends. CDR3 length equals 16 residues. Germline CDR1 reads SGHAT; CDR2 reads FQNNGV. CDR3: CASSSTGTLNTGELFF. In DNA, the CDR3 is TGTGCCAGCAGCTCGACCGGGACTCTGAACACCGGGGAGCTGTTTTTT.